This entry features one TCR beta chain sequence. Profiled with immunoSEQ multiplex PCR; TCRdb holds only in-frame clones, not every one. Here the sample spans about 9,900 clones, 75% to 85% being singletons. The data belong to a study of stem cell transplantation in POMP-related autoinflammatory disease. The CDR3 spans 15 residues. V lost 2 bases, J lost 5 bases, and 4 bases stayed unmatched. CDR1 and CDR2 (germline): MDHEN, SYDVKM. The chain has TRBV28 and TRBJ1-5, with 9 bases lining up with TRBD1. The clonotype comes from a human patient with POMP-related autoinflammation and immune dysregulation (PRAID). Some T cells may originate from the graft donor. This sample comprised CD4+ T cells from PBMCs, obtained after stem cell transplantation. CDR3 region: CASSLLQGAHQPQHF. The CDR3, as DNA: TGTGCCAGCAGTTTACTACAGGGGGCCCATCAGCCCCAGCATTTT.